Presented here are 17 T cell receptor beta chains from one specimen sequenced in a study of blood T cell repertoires in COVID-19. Using immunoSEQ multiplex PCR, the repertoire was profiled, and TCRdb retains in-frame clones only, with some absent. Of approximately 230,000 clones listed, 80% to 90% are singletons. Sequences were obtained from peripheral blood. Receptors originate from an elderly man with acute or convalescent COVID-19.

This clone showed up just once. V is TRBV5-1 and J is TRBJ2-1, with TRBD2 matching 7 bases. The CDR3 is 15 residues long. The V segment lost 0 bases and the J segment 9 bases; nucleotides outside the gene matches: 9. Looked up from germline, CDR1 is SGHRS and CDR2 is YFSETQ. The CDR3 here is CASSLAIGLGGEQFF. CDR3 nucleotide sequence: TGCGCCAGCAGCTTGGCCATCGGACTAGGAGGTGAGCAGTTCTTC. The full variable domain, with the rest looked up from reference TRBV5-1 and TRBJ2-1, is KAGVTQTPRYLIKTRGQQVTLSCSPISGHRSVSWYQQTPGQGLQFLFEYFSETQRNKGNFPGRFSGRQFSNSRSEMNVSTLELGDSALYLCASSLAIGLGGEQFFGPGTRLTVL.

The rearrangement links TRBV19 to TRBJ2-7, with D perhaps matching TRBD1 (6 bases). The germline V and J ends were trimmed by 0 bases and 6 bases, with 9 bases remaining between them. Germline V CDR1 and CDR2: LNHDA, SQIVND (reference sequence). CDR3 length equals 13 residues. This CDR3 is CASSIDRGGEQYF. The CDR3 DNA follows: TGTGCCAGTAGTATAGACAGGGGCGGCGAGCAGTACTTC.

V is TRBV7-2 and J is TRBJ1-4, with D possibly being TRBD1 (5 bases). Trimming cost V 5 bases and J 8 bases, with 18 bases left between them. Germline CDR1 SGHTA, CDR2 FQGNSA. This CDR3 has 15 amino acids. CDR3 nucleotides: TGTGCCAGCAGCGAACAGCAGGGAAGGCCGGAAAAACTGTTTTTT. Its protein product is CASSEQQGRPEKLFF.

The chain joins TRBV10-3 to TRBJ1-1, with D perhaps matching TRBD1 (5 bases). From germline, CDR1 is ENHRY and CDR2 SYGVKD. Trimming took 2 bases from V and 5 from J, leaving 15 bases between them. CDR3 size: 15 residues. The CDR3 sequence is CAISERGGQVTEAFF. The CDR3 DNA sequence: TGTGCCATCAGTGAGAGGGGAGGGCAGGTAACTGAAGCTTTCTTT.

The chain recombines TRBV14 with TRBJ2-2; a possible D gene is TRBD1 (6 bases). Between the trimmed V and J ends, which lost 4 bases and 5 bases, there was a span of 20 bases. Germline V gene sequence: CDR1 SGHDN, CDR2 FVKESK. The CDR3 extends over 17 amino acids. This CDR3 is CASSPISGQFRTGELFF. CDR3 coding DNA: TGTGCCAGCAGCCCAATATCCGGACAGTTTCGGACCGGGGAGCTGTTTTTT.

The chain carries TRBV7-9 and TRBJ1-1; D is ambiguous. The germline V gene encodes CDR1 SEHNR and CDR2 FQNEAQ (reference sequence). CDR3 length equals 14 residues. The V end lost 4 bases, the J end lost 4 bases, and 13 bases lay between the germline ends. CDR3 loop: CASSSGSLSTEAFF. The CDR3 bases are TGTGCCAGCAGCTCGGGATCCCTGAGCACTGAAGCTTTCTTT.

The CDR3 loop reads CASRTSGSAGELFF. CDR3 DNA: TGTGCCAGCCGGACTAGCGGGAGTGCCGGGGAGCTGTTTTTT. This sequence joins TRBV18 and TRBJ2-2; 13 bases line up with TRBD2. The CDR3 sequence is 14 residues long. J was trimmed by 6 bases and V by 8 bases; bases with no gene match: 3. Looked up from germline, CDR1 is KGHSH and CDR2 is LQKENI.

J is TRBJ2-3 and V is TRBV27, with a tentative D call TRBD2 (5 bases). The V gene's germline CDR1 is MNHEY and CDR2 SMNVEV (reference sequence). CDR3 length: 10 residues. V was shortened by 8 bases and J by 5 bases, with 5 bases between the two germline ends. CDR3 residues: CASGRDTQYF. The DNA of the CDR3 is TGTGCCAGCGGGAGAGATACGCAGTATTTT.

Note on this clone: Mismatch with germline at one junction end may stem from a read error. CDR3 in amino acids: CASSLGDRGRFHF. Here the CDR3 DNA reads TGTGCCAGCAGCTTAGGGGACAGGGGGCGCTTCCACTTC. The V gene is TRBV11-2, the J gene TRBJ1-2; 12 bases are a match to TRBD1. CDR1 is SGHAT, CDR2 FQNNGV, per germline. This CDR3 comprises 13 residues.

This rearrangement joins TRBV20-1 to TRBJ1-2, with a weak D call TRBD1 (5 bases). Germline V gene data show CDR1 as DFQATT and CDR2 as SNEGSKA (reference sequence). The length of the CDR3 is 11 residues. Trimming removed 5 bases at V and 8 bases at J, with 12 bases between. The DNA for the CDR3 is TGCAGTGCTCCACAGGCGCTAGGCTACACCTTC. It encodes CSAPQALGYTF.

V is TRBV7-2 and J is TRBJ2-1; TRBD1 might be the D (5 bases). The CDR3 has 15 amino acids. Trimming removed 5 bases from V and 6 bases from J, with 17 bases in between. The V gene's germline CDR1 is SGHTA and CDR2 FQGNSA. The CDR3 DNA reads as TGTGCCAGCAGCCCACCCCTCGCAGGGTCCAATGAGCAGTTCTTC. This translates into CASSPPLAGSNEQFF. Full variable domain (rest looked up from reference TRBV7-2 and TRBJ2-1): GAGVSQSPSNKVTEKGKDVELRCDPISGHTALYWYRQSLGQGLEFLIYFQGNSAPDKSGLPSDRFSAERTGGSVSTLTIQRTQQEDSAVYLCASSPPLAGSNEQFFGPGTRLTVL.

The chain couples TRBV28 to TRBJ1-5, with a possible D match to TRBD1 (6 bases). The germline V and J ends were trimmed by 7 bases and 6 bases, with 16 bases remaining between them. Germline values: CDR1 MDHEN, CDR2 SYDVKM. The CDR3 is made up of 14 amino acids. Here the CDR3 reads CASKVTGYSQPQHF. In nucleotides, the CDR3 is TGTGCCAGCAAAGTCACAGGGTACAGTCAGCCCCAGCATTTT.

The rearrangement joins TRBV18 to TRBJ2-7, with 13 bases identical to TRBD2. This CDR3 comprises 16 residues. The germline gives CDR1 KGHSH, CDR2 LQKENI. The V and J ends lost 3 bases and 3 bases, in that order; junction bases with no gene match: 5. The DNA of the CDR3 is TGTGCCAGCTCACCGAAACTAGCGGGAGGGAACTACGAGCAGTACTTC. It translates to CASSPKLAGGNYEQYF.

This rearrangement joins TRBV2 to TRBJ1-5; 7 bases line up with TRBD1. The CDR3 extends over 14 amino acids. The J segment lost 5 bases and the V segment lost 6 bases, leaving 7 bases of the junction unmatched. Germline V lookup: CDR1 SNHLY, CDR2 FYNNEI. CDR3 in DNA: TGTGCCAGCAGGACCTACAGGGGTCATCAGCCCCAGCATTTT. Its protein is CASRTYRGHQPQHF.

This clone was detected a few times. CDR3 in amino acids: CAISPSSSYNEQFF. CDR3 nucleotide sequence: TGTGCCATCAGCCCCTCGAGCTCCTACAATGAGCAGTTCTTC. The V call is TRBV10-3, the J call TRBJ2-1; D is ambiguous. V was pared by 6 bases and J by 0 bases, with 9 bases between. CDR3 length: 14 amino acids. Germline V gene lookup returns CDR1 ENHRY and CDR2 SYGVKD.

The CDR3 DNA follows: TGTGCGGGGTCGAAGCGGGGGGCTGACAATGAGCAGTTCTTC. This gives the protein CAGSKRGADNEQFF. The chain is built from TRBV6-5 and TRBJ2-1; TRBD2 matches 9 bases. This CDR3 has 14 amino acids. Germline loops: CDR1 MNHEY, CDR2 SVGAGI.

This rearrangement joins TRBV6-5 to TRBJ1-4; D gene ambiguous. Trimming cost V 6 bases and J 3 bases, with 14 bases left between them. The CDR3 has 15 residues. Per the germline V gene, CDR1 is MNHEY and CDR2 is SVGAGI. In DNA form, the CDR3 reads TGTGCCAGCAGCCTTCGCGGCTTACCTAATGAAAAACTGTTTTTT. Its protein product is CASSLRGLPNEKLFF.